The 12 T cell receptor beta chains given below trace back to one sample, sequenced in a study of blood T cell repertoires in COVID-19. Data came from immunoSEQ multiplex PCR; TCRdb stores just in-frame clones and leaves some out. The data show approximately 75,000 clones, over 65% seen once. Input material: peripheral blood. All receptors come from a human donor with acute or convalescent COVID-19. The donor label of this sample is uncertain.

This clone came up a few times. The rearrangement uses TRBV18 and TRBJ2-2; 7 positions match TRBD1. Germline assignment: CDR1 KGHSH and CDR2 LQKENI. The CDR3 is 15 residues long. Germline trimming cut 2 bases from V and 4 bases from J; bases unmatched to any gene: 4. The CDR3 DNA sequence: TGTGCCAGCTCACCATGGGGACAGCGCACCGGGGAGCTGTTTTTT. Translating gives CASSPWGQRTGELFF. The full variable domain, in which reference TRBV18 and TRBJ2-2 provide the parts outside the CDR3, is NAGVMQNPRHLVRRRGQEARLRCSPMKGHSHVYWYRQLPEEGLKFMVYLQKENIIDESGMPKERFSAEFPKEGPSILRIQQVVRGDSAAYFCASSPWGQRTGELFFGEGSRLTVL.

The CDR3 region has the DNA TGTGCCAGCCACGCCCGGGACAGGGGACTCTACGAGCAGTACTTC. Translation: CASHARDRGLYEQYF. The J gene is TRBJ2-7, the V gene TRBV6-6, with 10 positions matching TRBD1. This CDR3 has 15 amino acids. V shed 8 bases and J 3 bases; nucleotides not matched to a gene: 10. CDR1 and CDR2 (germline): MNHNY, SVGAGI (reference sequence).

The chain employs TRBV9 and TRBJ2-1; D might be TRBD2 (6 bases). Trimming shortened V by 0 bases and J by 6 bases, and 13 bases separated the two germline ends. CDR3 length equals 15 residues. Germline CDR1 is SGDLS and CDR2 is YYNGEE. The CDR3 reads CASSVEGGPLNEQFF. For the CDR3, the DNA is TGTGCCAGCAGCGTAGAGGGAGGACCTCTCAATGAGCAGTTCTTC.

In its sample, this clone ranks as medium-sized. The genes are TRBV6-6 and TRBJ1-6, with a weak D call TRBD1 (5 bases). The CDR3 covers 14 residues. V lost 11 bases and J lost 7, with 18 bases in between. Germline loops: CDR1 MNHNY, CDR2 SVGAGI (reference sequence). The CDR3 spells CAGRGGLFNSPLHF. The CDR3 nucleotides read TGTGCCGGTCGGGGGGGTCTCTTCAATTCACCCCTCCACTTT.

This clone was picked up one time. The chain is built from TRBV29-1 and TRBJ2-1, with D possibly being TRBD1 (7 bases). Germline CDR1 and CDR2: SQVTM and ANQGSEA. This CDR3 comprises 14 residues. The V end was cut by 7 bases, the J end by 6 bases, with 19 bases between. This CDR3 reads CSARQGGAFNEQFF. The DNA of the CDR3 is TGCAGCGCCCGACAGGGAGGCGCATTCAATGAGCAGTTCTTC.

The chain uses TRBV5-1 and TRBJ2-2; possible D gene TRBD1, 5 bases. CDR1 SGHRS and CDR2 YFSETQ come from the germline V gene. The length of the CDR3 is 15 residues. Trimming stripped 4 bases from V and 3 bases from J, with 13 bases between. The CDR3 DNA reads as TGCGCCAGCAGCACAGGACGGGCGGACACCGGGGAGCTGTTTTTT. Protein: CASSTGRADTGELFF.

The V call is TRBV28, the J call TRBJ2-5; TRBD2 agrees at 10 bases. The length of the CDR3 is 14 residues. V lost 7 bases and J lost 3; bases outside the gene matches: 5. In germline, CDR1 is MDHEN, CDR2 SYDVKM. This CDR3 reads CASKKRGGEETQYF. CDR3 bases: TGTGCCAGCAAAAAGCGGGGGGGTGAAGAGACCCAGTACTTC.

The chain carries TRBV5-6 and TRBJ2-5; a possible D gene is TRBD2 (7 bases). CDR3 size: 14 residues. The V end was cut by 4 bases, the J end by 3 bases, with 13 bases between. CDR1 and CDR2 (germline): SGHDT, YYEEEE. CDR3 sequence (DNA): TGTGCCAGCAGCCCGGGGGGCGGGGAAGAGACCCAGTACTTC. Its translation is CASSPGGGEETQYF.

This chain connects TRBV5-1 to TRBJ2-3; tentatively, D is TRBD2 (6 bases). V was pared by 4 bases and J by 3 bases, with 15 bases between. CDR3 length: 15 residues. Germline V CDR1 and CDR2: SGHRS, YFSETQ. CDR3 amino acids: CASSPRTGATDTQYF. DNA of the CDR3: TGCGCCAGCAGCCCCAGGACGGGAGCGACAGATACGCAGTATTTT.

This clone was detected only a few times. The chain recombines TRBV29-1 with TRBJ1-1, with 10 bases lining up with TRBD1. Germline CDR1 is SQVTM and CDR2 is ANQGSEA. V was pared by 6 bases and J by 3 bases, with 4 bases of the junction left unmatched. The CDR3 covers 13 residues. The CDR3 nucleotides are TGCAGCGTCCGGACAGGGGGACACACTGAAGCTTTCTTT. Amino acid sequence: CSVRTGGHTEAFF.

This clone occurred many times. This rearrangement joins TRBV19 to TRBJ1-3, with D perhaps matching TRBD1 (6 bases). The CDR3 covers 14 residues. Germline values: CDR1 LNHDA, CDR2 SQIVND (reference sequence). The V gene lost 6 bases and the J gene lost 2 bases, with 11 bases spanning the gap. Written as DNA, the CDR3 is TGTGCCAGTAGCACAGGGTCTCCTGGAAACACCATATATTTT. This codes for CASSTGSPGNTIYF.

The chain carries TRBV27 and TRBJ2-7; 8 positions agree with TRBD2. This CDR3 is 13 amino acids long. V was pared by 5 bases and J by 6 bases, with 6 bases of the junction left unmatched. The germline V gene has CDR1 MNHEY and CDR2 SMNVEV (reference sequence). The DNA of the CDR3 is TGTGCCAGCAGTCTAGGACTAGCATCCGAGCAGTACTTC. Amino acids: CASSLGLASEQYF.